The 3 T cell receptor beta chains below all came from one sample that was sequenced in a study of blood T cells in healthy people across ages. The second PCR ran about 6 to 12 cycles with a sample-barcoded 5' primer and J-beta primers. From the 5' RACE reads, TCRdb called clonotypes with MiXCR, one entry per CDR3 protein. The data contain under 1,000,000 distinct CDR3 sequences, around half of them seen just once; the ten biggest clones take up less than 20%. What was sequenced was blood. The receptors originated from a man older than 75 in good health.

This clonotype came up a few times. The rearrangement uses TRBV7-2 and TRBJ2-5, with 7 positions matching TRBD1. Germline values: CDR1 SGHTA, CDR2 FQGNSA. The CDR3 covers 15 residues. J was trimmed by 5 bases and V by 5 bases; bases with no gene match: 11. The CDR3 sequence is CASSPRTGLGETQYF. CDR3 DNA: TGTGCCAGCAGCCCACGGACAGGTTTAGGGGAGACCCAGTACTTC.

The chain links TRBV20-1 to TRBJ1-1; the match to TRBD1 covers 7 bases. CDR3 size: 13 residues. Germline V CDR1 and CDR2: DFQATT, SNEGSKA (reference sequence). V lost 5 bases to trimming and J lost 6 bases; unmatched junction nucleotides: 9. The CDR3 is CSAQSTGDAEAFF. The DNA of the CDR3 is TGCAGTGCTCAATCAACAGGGGACGCTGAAGCTTTCTTT.

V and J are TRBV6-6 and TRBJ2-5; 10 bases are shared with TRBD1. The CDR3 runs 11 residues. Germline V CDR1 and CDR2: MNHNY, SVGAGI (reference sequence). J lost 6 bases, V lost 11 bases, and 3 bases had no gene match. This CDR3 is CASGQGQTQYF. CDR3 nucleotide sequence: TGTGCCTCGGGACAGGGGCAGACCCAGTACTTC.